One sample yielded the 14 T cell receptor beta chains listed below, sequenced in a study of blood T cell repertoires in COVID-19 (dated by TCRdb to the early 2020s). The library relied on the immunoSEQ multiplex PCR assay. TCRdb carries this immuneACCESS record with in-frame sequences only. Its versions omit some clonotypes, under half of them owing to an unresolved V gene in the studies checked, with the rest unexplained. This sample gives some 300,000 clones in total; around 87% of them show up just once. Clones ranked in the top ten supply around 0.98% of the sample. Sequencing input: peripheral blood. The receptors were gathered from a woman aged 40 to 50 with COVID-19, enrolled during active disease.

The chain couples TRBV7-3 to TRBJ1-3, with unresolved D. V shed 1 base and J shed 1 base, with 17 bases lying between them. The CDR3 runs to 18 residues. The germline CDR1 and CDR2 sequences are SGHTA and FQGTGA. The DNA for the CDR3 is TGTGCCAGCAGCTTAAACCCCCCCGGGAGTGAATCTGGAAACACCATATATTTT. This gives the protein CASSLNPPGSESGNTIYF.

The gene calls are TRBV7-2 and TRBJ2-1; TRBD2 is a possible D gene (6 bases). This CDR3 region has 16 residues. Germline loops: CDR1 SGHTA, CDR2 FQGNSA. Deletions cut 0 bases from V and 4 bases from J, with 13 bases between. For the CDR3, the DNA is TGTGCCAGCAGCTTAGCGTCGGTAGCGGAATACAATGAGCAGTTCTTC. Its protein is CASSLASVAEYNEQFF.

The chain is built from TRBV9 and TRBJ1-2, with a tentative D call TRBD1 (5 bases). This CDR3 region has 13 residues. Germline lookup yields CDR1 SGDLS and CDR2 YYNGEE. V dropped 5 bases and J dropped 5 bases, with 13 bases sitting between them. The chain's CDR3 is CASSARGGYGYTF. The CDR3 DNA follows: TGTGCCAGCAGTGCGCGGGGGGGTTATGGCTACACCTTC.

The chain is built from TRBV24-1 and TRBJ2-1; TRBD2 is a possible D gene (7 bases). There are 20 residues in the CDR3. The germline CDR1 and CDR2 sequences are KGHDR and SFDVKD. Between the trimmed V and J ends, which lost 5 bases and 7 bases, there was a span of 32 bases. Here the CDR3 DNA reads TGTGCCACCAGTGGTACAGACGAAAAGACATCGGGACTAAGGGGGAATGAGCAGTTCTTC. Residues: CATSGTDEKTSGLRGNEQFF.

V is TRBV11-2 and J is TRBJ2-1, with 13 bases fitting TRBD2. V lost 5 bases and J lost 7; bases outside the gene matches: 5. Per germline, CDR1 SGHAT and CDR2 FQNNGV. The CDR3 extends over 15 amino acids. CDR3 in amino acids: CASSVTSGRGNEQFF. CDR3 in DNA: TGTGCCAGCAGCGTAACTAGCGGGAGGGGTAATGAGCAGTTCTTC.

The CDR3 nucleotides are TGTGCCAGCAGTTTAATTAGCGAGCAGTACTTC. Translating gives CASSLISEQYF. The gene calls are TRBV28 and TRBJ2-7, with no clear D. The V gene lost 2 bases and the J gene lost 6 bases, with 5 bases spanning the gap. The length of the CDR3 is 11 residues. CDR1 and CDR2 (germline): MDHEN, SYDVKM. Full variable domain (outside the CDR3, taken from reference TRBV28 and TRBJ2-7): DVKVTQSSRYLVKRTGEKVFLECVQDMDHENMFWYRQDPGLGLRLIYFSYDVKMKEKGDIPEGYSVSREKKERFSLILESASTNQTSMYLCASSLISEQYFGPGTRLTVT.

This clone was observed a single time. The CDR3 protein is CASATQGGNTEAFF. Here the CDR3 DNA reads TGTGCCAGCGCCACCCAGGGAGGGAACACTGAAGCTTTCTTT. This chain joins TRBV7-8 and TRBJ1-1; possible D gene TRBD1, 5 bases. Germline V gene lookup returns CDR1 SGHVS and CDR2 FQNEAQ. Trimming left V 8 bases short and J 1 base short, with 14 bases between. The CDR3 is 14 amino acids. The full variable domain, completed using reference TRBV7-8 and TRBJ1-1, is GAGVSQSPRYKVAKRGQDVALRCDPISGHVSLFWYQQALGQGPEFLTYFQNEAQLDKSGLPSDRFFAERPEGSVSTLKIQRTQQEDSAVYLCASATQGGNTEAFFGQGTRLTVV.

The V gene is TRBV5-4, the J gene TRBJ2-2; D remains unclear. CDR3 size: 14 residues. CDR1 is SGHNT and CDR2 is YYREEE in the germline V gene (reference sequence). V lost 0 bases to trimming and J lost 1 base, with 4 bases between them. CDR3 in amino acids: CASSLVKNTGELFF. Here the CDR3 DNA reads TGTGCCAGCAGCTTGGTCAAGAACACCGGGGAGCTGTTTTTT.

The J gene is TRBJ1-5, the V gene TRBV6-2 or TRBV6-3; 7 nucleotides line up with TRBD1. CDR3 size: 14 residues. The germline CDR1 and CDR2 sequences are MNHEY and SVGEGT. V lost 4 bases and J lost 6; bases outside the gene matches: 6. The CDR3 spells CASSSTGVGQPQHF. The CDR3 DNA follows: TGTGCCAGCAGTTCAACAGGGGTTGGTCAGCCCCAGCATTTT.

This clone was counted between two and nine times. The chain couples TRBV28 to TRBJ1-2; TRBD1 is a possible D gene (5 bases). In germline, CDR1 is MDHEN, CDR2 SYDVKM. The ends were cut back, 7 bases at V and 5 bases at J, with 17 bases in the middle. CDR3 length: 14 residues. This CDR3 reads CASTRPGGGYGYTF. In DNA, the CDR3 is TGTGCCAGCACTCGACCGGGGGGAGGTTATGGCTACACCTTC.

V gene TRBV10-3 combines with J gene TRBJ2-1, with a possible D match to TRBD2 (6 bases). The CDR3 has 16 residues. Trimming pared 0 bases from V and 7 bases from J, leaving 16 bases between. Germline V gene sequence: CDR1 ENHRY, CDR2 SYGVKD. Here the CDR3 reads CAISESTGGVVNEQFF. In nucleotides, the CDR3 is TGTGCCATCAGTGAGTCGACGGGCGGGGTGGTAAATGAGCAGTTCTTC.

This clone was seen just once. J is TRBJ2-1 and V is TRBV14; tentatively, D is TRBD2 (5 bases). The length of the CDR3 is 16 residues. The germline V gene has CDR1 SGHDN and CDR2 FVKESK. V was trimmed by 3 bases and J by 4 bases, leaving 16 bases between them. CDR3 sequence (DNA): TGTGCCAGCAGCCACCTCGGAGGCCTGGATTACAATGAGCAGTTCTTC. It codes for CASSHLGGLDYNEQFF.

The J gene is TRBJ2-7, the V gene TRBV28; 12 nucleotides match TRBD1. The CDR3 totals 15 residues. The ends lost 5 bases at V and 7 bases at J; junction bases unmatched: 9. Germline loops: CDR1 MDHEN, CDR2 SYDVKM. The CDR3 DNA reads TGTGCCAGCAGTCAAACGGGACAGGGGGCGTATGAGCAGTACTTC. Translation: CASSQTGQGAYEQYF.

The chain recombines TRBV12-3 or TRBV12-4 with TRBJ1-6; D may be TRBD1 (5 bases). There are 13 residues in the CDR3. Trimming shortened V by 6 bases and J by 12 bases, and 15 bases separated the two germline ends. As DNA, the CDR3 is TGTGCCAGCAGCCCCGGGGGTTATGGACCCCTCCACTTT. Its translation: CASSPGGYGPLHF.